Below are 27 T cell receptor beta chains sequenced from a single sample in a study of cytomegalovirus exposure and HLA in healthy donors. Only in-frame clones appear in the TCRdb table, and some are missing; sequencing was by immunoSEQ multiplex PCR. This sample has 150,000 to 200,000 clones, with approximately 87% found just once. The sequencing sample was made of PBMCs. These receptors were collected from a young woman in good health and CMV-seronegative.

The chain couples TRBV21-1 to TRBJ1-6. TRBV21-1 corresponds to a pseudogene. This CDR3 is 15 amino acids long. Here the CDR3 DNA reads TGTGCCAGCCGGGCCAGGAGCTCCTATAATTCACCCCTCCACTTT. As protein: CASRARSSYNSPLHF.

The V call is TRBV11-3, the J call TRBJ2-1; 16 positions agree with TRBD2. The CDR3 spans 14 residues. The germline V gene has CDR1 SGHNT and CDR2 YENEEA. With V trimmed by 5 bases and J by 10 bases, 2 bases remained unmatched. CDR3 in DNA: TGTGCCAGCAGCCAGGGACTAGCGGGAGGGGAGCAGTTCTTC. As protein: CASSQGLAGGEQFF.

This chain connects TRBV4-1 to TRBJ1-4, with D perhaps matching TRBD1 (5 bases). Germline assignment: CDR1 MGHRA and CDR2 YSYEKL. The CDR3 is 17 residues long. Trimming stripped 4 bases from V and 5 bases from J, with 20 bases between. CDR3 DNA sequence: TGCGCCAGCAGCCTAAAAGGAGACAGTAGGACCAATGAAAAACTGTTTTTT. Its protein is CASSLKGDSRTNEKLFF.

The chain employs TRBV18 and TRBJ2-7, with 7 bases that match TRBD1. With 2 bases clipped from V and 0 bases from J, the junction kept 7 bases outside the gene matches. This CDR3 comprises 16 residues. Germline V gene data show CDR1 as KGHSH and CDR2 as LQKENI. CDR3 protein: CASSPADRSYSYEQYF. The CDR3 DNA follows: TGTGCCAGCTCACCAGCGGACAGGTCCTACTCCTACGAGCAGTACTTC.

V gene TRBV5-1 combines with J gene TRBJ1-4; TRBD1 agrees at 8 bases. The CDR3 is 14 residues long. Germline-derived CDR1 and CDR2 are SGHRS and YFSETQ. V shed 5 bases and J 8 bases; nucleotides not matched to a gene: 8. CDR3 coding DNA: TGCGCCAGCAGTGGACAGGGTCCGTGGGAAAAACTGTTTTTT. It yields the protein CASSGQGPWEKLFF.

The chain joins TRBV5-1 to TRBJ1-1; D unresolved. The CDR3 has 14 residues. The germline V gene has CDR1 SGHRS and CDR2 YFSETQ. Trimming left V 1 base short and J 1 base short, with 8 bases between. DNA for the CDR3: TGCGCCAGCAGCTTGACACCCCCGAACACTGAAGCTTTCTTT. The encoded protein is CASSLTPPNTEAFF. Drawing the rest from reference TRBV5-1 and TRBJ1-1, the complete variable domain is KAGVTQTPRYLIKTRGQQVTLSCSPISGHRSVSWYQQTPGQGLQFLFEYFSETQRNKGNFPGRFSGRQFSNSRSEMNVSTLELGDSALYLCASSLTPPNTEAFFGQGTRLTVV.

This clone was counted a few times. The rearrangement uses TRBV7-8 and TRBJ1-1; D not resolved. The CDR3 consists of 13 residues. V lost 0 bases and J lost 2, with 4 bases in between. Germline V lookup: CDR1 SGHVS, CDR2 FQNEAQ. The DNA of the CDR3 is TGTGCCAGCAGCTTAGCGGCTAACACTGAAGCTTTCTTT. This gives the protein CASSLAANTEAFF.

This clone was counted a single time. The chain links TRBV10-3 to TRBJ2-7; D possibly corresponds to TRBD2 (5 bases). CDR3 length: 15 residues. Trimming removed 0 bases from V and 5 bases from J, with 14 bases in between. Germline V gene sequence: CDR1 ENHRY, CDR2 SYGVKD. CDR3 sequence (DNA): TGTGCCATCAGTGAGTCCGGGATTTTGAGTCACGAGCAGTACTTC. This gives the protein CAISESGILSHEQYF.

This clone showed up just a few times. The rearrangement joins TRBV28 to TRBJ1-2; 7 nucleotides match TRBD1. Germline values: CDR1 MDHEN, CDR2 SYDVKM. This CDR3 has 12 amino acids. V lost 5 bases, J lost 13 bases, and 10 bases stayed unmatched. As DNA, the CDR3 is TGTGCCAGCAGTCCGCAAACGACAGGGAGCACCTTC. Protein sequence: CASSPQTTGSTF.

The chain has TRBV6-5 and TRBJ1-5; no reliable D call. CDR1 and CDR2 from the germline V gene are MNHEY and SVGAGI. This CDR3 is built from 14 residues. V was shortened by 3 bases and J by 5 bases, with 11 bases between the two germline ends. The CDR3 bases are TGTGCCAGCAGTTATCGGCAGACATATCAGCCCCAGCATTTT. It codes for CASSYRQTYQPQHF.

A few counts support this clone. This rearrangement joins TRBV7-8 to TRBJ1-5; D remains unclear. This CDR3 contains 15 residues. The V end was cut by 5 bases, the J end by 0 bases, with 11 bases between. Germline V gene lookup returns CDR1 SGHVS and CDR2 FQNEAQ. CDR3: CASSPPAHSNQPQHF. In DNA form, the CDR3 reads TGTGCCAGCAGCCCCCCGGCCCATAGCAATCAGCCCCAGCATTTT.

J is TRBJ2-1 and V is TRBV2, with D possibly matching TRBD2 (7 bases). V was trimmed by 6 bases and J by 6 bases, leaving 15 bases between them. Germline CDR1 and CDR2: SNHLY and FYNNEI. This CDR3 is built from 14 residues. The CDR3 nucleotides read TGTGCCAGCAGAGGAGAGGGGGGGTTCAATGAGCAGTTCTTC. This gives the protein CASRGEGGFNEQFF.

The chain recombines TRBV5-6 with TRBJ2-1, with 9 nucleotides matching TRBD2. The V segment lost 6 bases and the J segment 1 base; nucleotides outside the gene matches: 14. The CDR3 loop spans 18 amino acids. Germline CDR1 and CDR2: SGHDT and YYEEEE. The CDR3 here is CASTLGLAGSRSYNEQFF. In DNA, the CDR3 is TGTGCCAGCACCCTAGGGCTAGCGGGGTCCCGGTCCTACAATGAGCAGTTCTTC.

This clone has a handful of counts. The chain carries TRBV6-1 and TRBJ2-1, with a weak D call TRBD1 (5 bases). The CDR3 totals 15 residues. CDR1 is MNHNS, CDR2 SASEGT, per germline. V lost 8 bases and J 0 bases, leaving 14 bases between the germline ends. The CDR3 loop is CASDTPGFSYNEQFF. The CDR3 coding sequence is TGTGCCAGCGATACTCCAGGGTTCTCCTACAATGAGCAGTTCTTC.

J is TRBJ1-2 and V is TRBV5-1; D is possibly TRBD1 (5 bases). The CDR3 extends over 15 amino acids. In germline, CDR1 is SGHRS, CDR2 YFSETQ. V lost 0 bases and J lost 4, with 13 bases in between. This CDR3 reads CASSLGDGVSYGYTF. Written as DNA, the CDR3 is TGCGCCAGCAGCTTGGGGGACGGGGTCTCCTATGGCTACACCTTC.

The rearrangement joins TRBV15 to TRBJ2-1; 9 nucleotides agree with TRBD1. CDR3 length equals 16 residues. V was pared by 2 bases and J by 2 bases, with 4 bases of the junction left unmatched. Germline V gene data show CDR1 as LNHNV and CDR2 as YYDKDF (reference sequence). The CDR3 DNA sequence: TGTGCCACCAGCAGAACCGGGACAGGGACCTACAATGAGCAGTTCTTC. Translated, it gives CATSRTGTGTYNEQFF. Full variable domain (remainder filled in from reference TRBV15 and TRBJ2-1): DAMVIQNPRYQVTQFGKPVTLSCSQTLNHNVMYWYQQKSSQAPKLLFHYYDKDFNNEADTPDNFQSRRPNTSFCFLDIRSPGLGDTAMYLCATSRTGTGTYNEQFFGPGTRLTVL.

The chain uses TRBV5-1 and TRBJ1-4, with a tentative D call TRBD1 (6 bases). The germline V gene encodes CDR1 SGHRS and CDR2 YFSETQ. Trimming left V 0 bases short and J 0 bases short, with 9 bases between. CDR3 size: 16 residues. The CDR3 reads CASSLDRASTNEKLFF. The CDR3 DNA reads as TGCGCCAGCAGCTTGGACAGGGCGTCAACTAATGAAAAACTGTTTTTT. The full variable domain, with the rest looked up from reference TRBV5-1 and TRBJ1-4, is KAGVTQTPRYLIKTRGQQVTLSCSPISGHRSVSWYQQTPGQGLQFLFEYFSETQRNKGNFPGRFSGRQFSNSRSEMNVSTLELGDSALYLCASSLDRASTNEKLFFGSGTQLSVL.

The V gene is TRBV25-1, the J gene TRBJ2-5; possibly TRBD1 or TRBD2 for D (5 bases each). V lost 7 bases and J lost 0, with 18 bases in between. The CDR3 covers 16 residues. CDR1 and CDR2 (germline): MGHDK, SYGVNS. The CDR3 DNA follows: TGTGCCAGCAAGGCCAGGGCAGTGGGGGACCAAGAGACCCAGTACTTC. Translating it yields CASKARAVGDQETQYF.

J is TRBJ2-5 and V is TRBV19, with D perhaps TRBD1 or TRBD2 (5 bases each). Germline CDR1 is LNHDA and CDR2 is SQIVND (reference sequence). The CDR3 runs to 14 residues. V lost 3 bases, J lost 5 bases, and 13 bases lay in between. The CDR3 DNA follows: TGTGCCAGTAGTATGGGCGGCAGGGAGGAGACCCAGTACTTC. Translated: CASSMGGREETQYF.

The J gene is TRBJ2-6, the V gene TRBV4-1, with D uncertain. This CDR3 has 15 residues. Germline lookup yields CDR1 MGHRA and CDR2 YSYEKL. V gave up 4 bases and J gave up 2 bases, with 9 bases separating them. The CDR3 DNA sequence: TGCGCCAGCAGCCCTACCGTGACTGGGGCCAACGTCCTGACTTTC. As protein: CASSPTVTGANVLTF.

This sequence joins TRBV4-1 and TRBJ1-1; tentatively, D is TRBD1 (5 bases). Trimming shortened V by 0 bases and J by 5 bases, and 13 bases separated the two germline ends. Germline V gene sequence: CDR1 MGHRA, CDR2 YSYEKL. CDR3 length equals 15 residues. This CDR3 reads CASSQDLGVGTEAFF. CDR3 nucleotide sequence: TGCGCCAGCAGCCAAGATTTAGGGGTTGGGACTGAAGCTTTCTTT.

The CDR3 DNA is TGTGCCAGTAGACCAGGGGGAGGTAGCAATCAGCCCCAGCATTTT. The encoded protein is CASRPGGGSNQPQHF. The V call is TRBV19, the J call TRBJ1-5; 7 bases agree with TRBD1. Trimming at V came to 6 bases and at J to 0 bases, leaving 5 bases not matched to a gene. The CDR3 sequence is 15 residues long. Germline CDR1 is LNHDA and CDR2 is SQIVND (reference sequence).

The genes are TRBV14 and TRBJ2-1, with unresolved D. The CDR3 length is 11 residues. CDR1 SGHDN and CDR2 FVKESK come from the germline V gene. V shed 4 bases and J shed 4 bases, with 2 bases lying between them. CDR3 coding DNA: TGTGCCAGCAGCCTATACAATGAGCAGTTCTTC. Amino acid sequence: CASSLYNEQFF. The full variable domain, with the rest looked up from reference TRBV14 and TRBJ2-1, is EAGVTQFPSHSVIEKGQTVTLRCDPISGHDNLYWYRRVMGKEIKFLLHFVKESKQDESGMPNNRFLAERTGGTYSTLKVQPAELEDSGVYFCASSLYNEQFFGPGTRLTVL.

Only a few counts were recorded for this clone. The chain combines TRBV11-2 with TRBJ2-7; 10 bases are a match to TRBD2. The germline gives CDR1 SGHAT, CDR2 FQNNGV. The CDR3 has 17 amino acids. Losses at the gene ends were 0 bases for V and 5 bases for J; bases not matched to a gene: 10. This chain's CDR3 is CASSLDRAIAGGHEQYF. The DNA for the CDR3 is TGTGCCAGCAGCTTAGATCGGGCAATAGCGGGAGGTCACGAGCAGTACTTC.

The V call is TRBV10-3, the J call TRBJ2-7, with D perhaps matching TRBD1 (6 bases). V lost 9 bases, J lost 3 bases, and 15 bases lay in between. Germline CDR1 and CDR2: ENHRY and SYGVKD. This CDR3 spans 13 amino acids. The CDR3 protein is CAMGYRADYEQYF. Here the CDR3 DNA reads TGTGCCATGGGTTACAGGGCCGACTACGAGCAGTACTTC.

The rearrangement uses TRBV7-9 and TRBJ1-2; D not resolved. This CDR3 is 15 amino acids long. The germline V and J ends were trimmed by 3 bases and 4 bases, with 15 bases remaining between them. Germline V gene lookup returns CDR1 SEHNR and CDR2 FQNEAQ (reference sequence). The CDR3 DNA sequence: TGTGCCAGCAGCTTGGGTCAGGTCCCTATCTATGGCTACACCTTC. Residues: CASSLGQVPIYGYTF. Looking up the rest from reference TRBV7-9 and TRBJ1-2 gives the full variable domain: DTGVSQNPRHKITKRGQNVTFRCDPISEHNRLYWYRQTLGQGPEFLTYFQNEAQLEKSRLLSDRFSAERPKGSFSTLEIQRTEQGDSAMYLCASSLGQVPIYGYTFGSGTRLTVV.

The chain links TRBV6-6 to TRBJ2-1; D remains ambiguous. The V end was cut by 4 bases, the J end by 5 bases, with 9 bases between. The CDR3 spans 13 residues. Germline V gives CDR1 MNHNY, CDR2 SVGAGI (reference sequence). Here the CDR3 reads CASSLSLNNEQFF. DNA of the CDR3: TGTGCCAGCAGTTTGTCCTTAAACAATGAGCAGTTCTTC.